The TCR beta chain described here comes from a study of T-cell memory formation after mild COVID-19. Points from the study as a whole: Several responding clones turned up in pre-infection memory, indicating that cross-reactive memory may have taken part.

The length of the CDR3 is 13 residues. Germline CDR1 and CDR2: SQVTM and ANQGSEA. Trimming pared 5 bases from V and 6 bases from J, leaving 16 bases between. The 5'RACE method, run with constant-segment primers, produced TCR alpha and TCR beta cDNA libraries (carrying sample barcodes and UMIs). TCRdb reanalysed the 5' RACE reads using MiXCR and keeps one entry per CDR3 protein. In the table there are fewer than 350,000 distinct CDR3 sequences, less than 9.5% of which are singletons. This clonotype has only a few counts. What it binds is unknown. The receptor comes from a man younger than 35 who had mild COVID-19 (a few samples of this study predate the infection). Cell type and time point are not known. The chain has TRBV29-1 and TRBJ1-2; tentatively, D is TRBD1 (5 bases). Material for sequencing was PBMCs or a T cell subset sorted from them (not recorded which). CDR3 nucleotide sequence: TGCAGCGTTCGGGCCGTGGGACCCCATGGCTACACCTTC. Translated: CSVRAVGPHGYTF.